What follows are 20 T cell receptor beta chains derived from one specimen sequenced in a study of pediatric ulcerative colitis. Method: immunoSEQ multiplex PCR; TCRdb's copy keeps in-frame clones and lacks some. The data contain tens of thousands of clones, 77% of them singletons. Sequenced sample: blood. Receptor source: a boy younger than 18 with moderate ulcerative colitis.

About this clone itself: This likely comes from a read error, as the CDR3 has no conserved phenylalanine or tryptophan at its end. The chain is built from TRBV29-1 and TRBJ1-2; a possible D gene is TRBD1 (5 bases). Germline V gene data show CDR1 as SQVTM and CDR2 as ANQGSEA. The length of the CDR3 is 13 residues. The V gene lost 3 bases and the J gene lost 4 bases, with 12 bases spanning the gap. The CDR3 DNA follows: TGCAGCGTTGATCTCAGGGATGCCTATGGCTACACCGTC. The encoded protein is CSVDLRDAYGYTV.

V gene TRBV7-3 combines with J gene TRBJ2-2; D is unclear. Germline CDR1 SGHTA, CDR2 FQGTGA. The CDR3 has 14 amino acids. The ends were cut back, 1 base at V and 3 bases at J, with 6 bases in the middle. The CDR3 sequence is CASSLIAYTGELFF. The CDR3 region has the DNA TGTGCCAGCAGCTTAATTGCGTACACCGGGGAGCTGTTTTTT.

The chain employs TRBV29-1 and TRBJ1-4, with unresolved D. The V gene lost 7 bases and the J gene lost 0 bases, with 12 bases spanning the gap. Germline V gives CDR1 SQVTM, CDR2 ANQGSEA. The length of the CDR3 is 14 residues. In nucleotides, the CDR3 is TGCAGCGCGGAACTACACCCAACTAATGAAAAACTGTTTTTT. It is translated as CSAELHPTNEKLFF.

This rearrangement joins TRBV2 to TRBJ2-7; D might be TRBD1 (7 bases). This CDR3 has 13 amino acids. Per the germline V gene, CDR1 is SNHLY and CDR2 is FYNNEI. Trimming left V 4 bases short and J 3 bases short, with 10 bases between. CDR3 in amino acids: CASSGQGGYEQYF. CDR3 sequence (DNA): TGTGCCAGCAGTGGGCAGGGGGGCTACGAGCAGTACTTC. The full variable domain, rest sourced from reference TRBV2 and TRBJ2-7, is EPEVTQTPSHQVTQMGQEVILRCVPISNHLYFYWYRQILGQKVEFLVSFYNNEISEKSEIFDDQFSVERPDGSNFTLKIRSTKLEDSAMYFCASSGQGGYEQYFGPGTRLTVT.

The rearrangement joins TRBV6-6 to TRBJ2-7; TRBD2 matches at 9 bases. This CDR3 has 14 residues. The J segment lost 2 bases and the V segment lost 8 bases, leaving 7 bases of the junction unmatched. Germline V gene sequence: CDR1 MNHNY, CDR2 SVGAGI (reference sequence). CDR3: CASCTSGPAYEQYF. As DNA, the CDR3 is TGTGCCAGCTGTACTAGCGGGCCCGCCTACGAGCAGTACTTC.

The CDR3 DNA is TGTGCCAGCAGCACAGAATGGGTGGGCAGCACTGAAGCTTTCTTT. It codes for CASSTEWVGSTEAFF. The chain recombines TRBV7-6 with TRBJ1-1, with no clear D. CDR1 and CDR2 (germline): SGHVS, FNYEAQ. Trimming pared 5 bases from V and 4 bases from J, leaving 17 bases between. The CDR3 extends over 15 amino acids.

This clone was detected a few times. Other DNA sequences within the sample encode an identical CDR3. The V call is TRBV5-1, the J call TRBJ1-1; D not resolved. The CDR3 runs 13 residues. CDR1 and CDR2 from the germline V gene are SGHRS and YFSETQ. V was clipped by 0 bases and J by 1 base, with 4 bases between them. CDR3 sequence: CASSLGRNTEAFF. The CDR3 bases are TGCGCCAGCAGCTTGGGGCGGAACACTGAAGCTTTCTTT.

The CDR3 reads CATCDGTVVDEQYF. The CDR3, as DNA: TGTGCCACCTGTGACGGGACGGTGGTAGACGAGCAGTACTTC. The V call is TRBV15, the J call TRBJ2-7, with D perhaps TRBD1 or TRBD2 (5 bases each). The CDR3 consists of 14 residues. Trimming pared 8 bases from V and 5 bases from J, leaving 19 bases between. Germline assignment: CDR1 LNHNV and CDR2 YYDKDF (reference sequence). Based on the CDR3 plus reference TRBV15 and TRBJ2-7, the full variable domain is DAMVIQNPRYQVTQFGKPVTLSCSQTLNHNVMYWYQQKSSQAPKLLFHYYDKDFNNEADTPDNFQSRRPNTSFCFLDIRSPGLGDTAMYLCATCDGTVVDEQYFGPGTRLTVT.

CDR3 protein: CASSPSGGRYQETQYF. CDR3 nucleotides: TGTGCCAGCAGCCCATCGGGGGGACGGTACCAAGAGACCCAGTACTTC. The rearrangement joins TRBV5-5 to TRBJ2-5; 7 positions agree with TRBD2. This CDR3 contains 16 residues. J gave up 0 bases and V 4 bases, and 9 bases lay outside the gene matches. CDR1 and CDR2 (germline): SGHKS, YYEKEE (reference sequence).

The count of this clone is one. V gene TRBV6-1 combines with J gene TRBJ2-6, with 7 bases lining up with TRBD1. Looked up from germline, CDR1 is MNHNS and CDR2 is SASEGT. The CDR3 is made up of 19 amino acids. V lost 0 bases and J lost 3; bases outside the gene matches: 11. The CDR3 DNA follows: TGTGCCAGCAGTGAAGCGAGTTTTGGTCAGGGGGTTGGGGCCAACGTCCTGACTTTC. It codes for CASSEASFGQGVGANVLTF.

This clone was recorded once. The chain links TRBV6-6 to TRBJ2-3; TRBD2 aligns across 9 bases. The germline gives CDR1 MNHNY, CDR2 SVGAGI (reference sequence). This CDR3 is 14 amino acids long. With 5 bases clipped from V and 7 bases from J, the junction kept 7 bases outside the gene matches. For the CDR3, the DNA is TGTGCCAGCAGTCCTAGCGGGATGGGAAATACGCAGTATTTT. It is translated as CASSPSGMGNTQYF.

This rearrangement joins TRBV21-1 to TRBJ2-3; the D segment call TRBD2 is taken from the table without a DNA check. TRBV21-1 is termed a pseudogene. This CDR3 comprises 17 residues. Written as DNA, the CDR3 is TGTGCCAGCAGCAAGGGGAAACTAGGATCTAGCACAGATACGCAGTATTTT. As protein: CASSKGKLGSSTDTQYF.

The CDR3 DNA reads as TGTGCCAGCAGCGTAGTGGCGGGGGCCCGGGCAGATACGCAGTATTTT. This gives the protein CASSVVAGARADTQYF. V usage is TRBV9 and J usage is TRBJ2-3; TRBD2 is a possible D gene (7 bases). V shed 0 bases and J shed 4 bases, with 15 bases lying between them. CDR3 length: 16 amino acids. The germline V gene has CDR1 SGDLS and CDR2 YYNGEE.

The chain links TRBV11-2 to TRBJ2-7; no clear D gene. The length of the CDR3 is 15 residues. CDR1 is SGHAT, CDR2 FQNNGV, per germline. V was trimmed by 1 base and J by 2 bases, leaving 12 bases between them. CDR3 sequence (DNA): TGTGCCAGCAGCTTAGGGGCAGGCCCACCCTACGAGCAGTACTTC. Translating it yields CASSLGAGPPYEQYF.

This clone appeared once. The chain employs TRBV7-9 and TRBJ2-1, with 7 bases lining up with TRBD1. CDR1 and CDR2 (germline): SEHNR, FQNEAQ (reference sequence). The CDR3 sequence is 15 residues long. Losses at the gene ends were 5 bases for V and 9 bases for J; bases not matched to a gene: 13. The CDR3 DNA reads as TGTGCCAGCAGCATAAACAGGGGCATTGATGGTGAGCAGTTCTTC. As protein: CASSINRGIDGEQFF.

The V call is TRBV27, the J call TRBJ2-1, with 7 bases aligning to TRBD1. CDR1 and CDR2 from the germline V gene are MNHEY and SMNVEV (reference sequence). V lost 4 bases to trimming and J lost 2 bases; unmatched junction nucleotides: 8. CDR3 length: 16 amino acids. CDR3 DNA sequence: TGTGCCAGCAGTTGGGGACAGTTAGATACCTACAATGAGCAGTTCTTC. Protein product: CASSWGQLDTYNEQFF.

This clone showed up just a few times. This sequence joins TRBV7-9 and TRBJ1-2; possible D gene TRBD1, 5 bases. Germline values: CDR1 SEHNR, CDR2 FQNEAQ (reference sequence). V was clipped by 4 bases and J by 2 bases, with 11 bases between them. The CDR3 is 14 residues long. CDR3 nucleotides: TGTGCCAGCAGCTCTAATTGGGGGAACTATGGCTACACCTTC. Protein product: CASSSNWGNYGYTF.

This sequence joins TRBV7-6 and TRBJ2-5; D not resolved. V was clipped by 5 bases and J by 4 bases, with 11 bases between them. Germline loops: CDR1 SGHVS, CDR2 FNYEAQ. The CDR3 covers 13 residues. The CDR3 is CASSPRWGETQYF. DNA for the CDR3: TGTGCCAGCAGCCCCCGATGGGGAGAGACCCAGTACTTC.

This clone was recorded only once. The chain combines TRBV6-5 with TRBJ2-6; D is undetermined. Germline V lookup: CDR1 MNHEY, CDR2 SVGAGI. V lost 1 base, J lost 5 bases, and 6 bases lay in between. This CDR3 spans 14 amino acids. The CDR3 nucleotides read TGTGCCAGCAGTTACTTCGACAGGGCCAACGTCCTGACTTTC. This encodes CASSYFDRANVLTF.

The table lists this clone with a few counts. The chain is built from TRBV7-3 and TRBJ1-6; D gene unclear. The CDR3 is 10 amino acids. Germline V CDR1 and CDR2: SGHTA, FQGTGA. With 6 bases removed from V and 10 bases from J, the gap between germline ends came to 4 bases. CDR3 in amino acids: CASSRSPLHF. In DNA form, the CDR3 reads TGTGCCAGCAGTAGATCACCCCTCCACTTT.